One TCR beta chain is described in this entry. The CDR3 consists of 13 residues. Germline V gene lookup returns CDR1 SGHTA and CDR2 FQGTGA. V dropped 1 base and J dropped 5 bases, with 8 bases sitting between them. The sample is drawn from a study of beta chain features in type 1 diabetes. Expressed TCRB transcripts were sequenced because the isolated RNA had all been reverse transcribed beforehand. Clones were sequenced by immunoSEQ multiplex PCR, and TCRdb holds only the in-frame ones, with some missing. The sample lists about 410,000 clones, approximately 14% seen once, with 0.035% to 0.04% in the top ten.

V gene TRBV7-3 combines with J gene TRBJ2-5; D is unresolved. The TCR originated in a man aged 25 to 40 in good health. The sequenced sample consisted of naive CD4+ T cells from blood. CDR3 nucleotide sequence: TGTGCCAGCAGCTTAAACCGGCGGGAGACCCAGTACTTC. Residues: CASSLNRRETQYF.